The TCR beta chain under discussion was sequenced for a study of PD-L1 blockade in urothelial cancer. Study background: The patients' atezolizumab therapy, 1,200 mg intravenously every 3 weeks, started in 2014. T cell content in blood samples showed a median of about 140,000.

The CDR3 extends over 12 amino acids. V lost 5 bases to trimming and J lost 13 bases, with 18 bases between them. Germline loops: CDR1 MNHNS, CDR2 SASEGT. As concerns this clone: What it recognizes is unknown.

This table comes from immunoSEQ multiplex PCR, and its TCRdb copy is limited to in-frame clones, with some not included. The table has under 130,000 clones, around 85% seen once. Study outcomes and limitations: Better survival was predicted by below-median pretreatment blood TCR clonality.

For each patient, 1 to 8 samples were obtained, pretreatment and on-treatment. This chain joins TRBV6-1 and TRBJ2-7; D is ambiguous. The material sequenced was PBMCs, taken around atezolizumab (anti-PD-L1) treatment. This receptor was taken from a man aged 45-60 years with urothelial cancer. CDR3 region: CASSIQSPQSYF. The CDR3 DNA reads as TGTGCCAGCAGTATACAGAGTCCCCAATCTTACTTC.